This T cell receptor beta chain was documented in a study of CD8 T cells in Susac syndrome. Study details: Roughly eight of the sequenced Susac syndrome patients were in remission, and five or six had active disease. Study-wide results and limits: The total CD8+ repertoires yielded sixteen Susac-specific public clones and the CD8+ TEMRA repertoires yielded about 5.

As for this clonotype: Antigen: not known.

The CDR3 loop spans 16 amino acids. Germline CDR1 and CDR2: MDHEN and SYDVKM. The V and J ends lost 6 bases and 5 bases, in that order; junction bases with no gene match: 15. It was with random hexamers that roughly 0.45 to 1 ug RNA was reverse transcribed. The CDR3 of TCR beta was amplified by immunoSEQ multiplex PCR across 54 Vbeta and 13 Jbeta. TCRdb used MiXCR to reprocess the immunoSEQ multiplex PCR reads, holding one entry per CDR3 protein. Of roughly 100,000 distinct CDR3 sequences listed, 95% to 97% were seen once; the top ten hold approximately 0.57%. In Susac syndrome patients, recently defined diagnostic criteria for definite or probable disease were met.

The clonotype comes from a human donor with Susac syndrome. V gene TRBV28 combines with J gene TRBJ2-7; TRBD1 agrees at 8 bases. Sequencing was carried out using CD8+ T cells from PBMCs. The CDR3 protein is CASRLPRTGPEDEQYF. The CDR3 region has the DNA TGTGCCAGCAGACTCCCTCGGACAGGGCCTGAGGACGAGCAGTACTTC.